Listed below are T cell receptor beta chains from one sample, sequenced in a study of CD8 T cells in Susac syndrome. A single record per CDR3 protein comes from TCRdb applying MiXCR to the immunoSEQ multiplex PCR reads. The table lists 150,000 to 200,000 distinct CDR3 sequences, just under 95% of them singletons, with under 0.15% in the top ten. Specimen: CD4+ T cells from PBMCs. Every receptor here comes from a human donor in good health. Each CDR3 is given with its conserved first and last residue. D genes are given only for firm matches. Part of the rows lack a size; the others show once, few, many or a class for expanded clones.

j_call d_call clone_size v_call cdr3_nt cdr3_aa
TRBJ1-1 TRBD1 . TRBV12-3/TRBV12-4 TGTGCCAGCAGTTCGGACAGGGGGATGAACACTGAAGCTTTCTTT CASSSDRGMNTEAFF
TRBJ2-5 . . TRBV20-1 TGCAGTGCTAGAGAAGAGACCCAGTACTTC CSAREETQYF
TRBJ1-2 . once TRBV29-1 TGCAGCGTGTCCCTCGGACGGCCCCTGAGGTACACCTTC CSVSLGRPLRYTF
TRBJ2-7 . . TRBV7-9 TGTGCCAGCAGCAGACGTAGTCTTGGATACGAGCAGTACTTC CASSRRSLGYEQYF
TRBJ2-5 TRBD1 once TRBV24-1 TGTGCCACCAGTGAGGGGACAGGGGATTTGACAGAGACCCAGTACTTC CATSEGTGDLTETQYF
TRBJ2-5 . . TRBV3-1 TGTGCCAGCAGCTCAAATCGGGAGACCCAGTACTTC CASSSNRETQYF
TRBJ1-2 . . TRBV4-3 TGCGCCAGCAGCCAAGATTCATTCGGGATATATGGCTACACCTTC CASSQDSFGIYGYTF
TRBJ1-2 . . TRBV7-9 TGTGCCAGCAGCCCGGACAGTTTTTATGGCTACACCTTC CASSPDSFYGYTF
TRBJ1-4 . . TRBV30 TGTGCCTGGACCGGACCCGGCTACCGGGGCGAAAAACTGTTTTTT CAWTGPGYRGEKLFF
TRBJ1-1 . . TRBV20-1 TGCAGTGCTAGTATGCACTTGAACACTGAAGCTTTCTTT CSASMHLNTEAFF
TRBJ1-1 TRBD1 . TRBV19 TGTGCCAGTAGAGGACAGGGGGACACTGAAGCTTTCTTT CASRGQGDTEAFF
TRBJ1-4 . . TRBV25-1 TGTGCCAGCAGTGAATCATGGGGATCAACTAATGAAAAACTGTTTTTT CASSESWGSTNEKLFF
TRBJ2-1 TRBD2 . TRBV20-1 TGCAGTGCTAGGTTGCGGGGGGCCGACAATGAGCAGTTCTTC CSARLRGADNEQFF
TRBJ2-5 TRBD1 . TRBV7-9 TGTGCCAGCAGCTTCTCCGGGACAGGGGTAGAGACCCAGTACTTC CASSFSGTGVETQYF
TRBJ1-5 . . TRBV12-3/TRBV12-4 TGTGCCAGCAGTTTGAGGGCACAGGGCCGTCAGCCCCAGCATTTT CASSLRAQGRQPQHF
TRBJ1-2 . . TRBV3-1 TGTGCCAGCAGCCGCCTCGGGACCAAGGATGGCTACACCTTC CASSRLGTKDGYTF
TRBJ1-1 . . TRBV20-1 TGCAGTGCTGTCAGGGACATGAACACTGAAGCTTTCTTT CSAVRDMNTEAFF
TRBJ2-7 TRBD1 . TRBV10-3 TGTGCCATCAGCTCCGGACAGGGGTTTGGCTACGAGCAGTACTTC CAISSGQGFGYEQYF
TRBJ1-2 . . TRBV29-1 TGCAGCGTTGAAGGGCAGGCGCCCCAAGGCTACACCTTC CSVEGQAPQGYTF
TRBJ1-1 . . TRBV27 TGTGCCAGCAGTTTAAACGGGGGAGGCTTTACTGAAGCTTTCTTT CASSLNGGGFTEAFF
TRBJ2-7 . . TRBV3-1 TGTGCCAGCAGCCGGGTCCTACTATCCTACGAGCAGTACTTC CASSRVLLSYEQYF
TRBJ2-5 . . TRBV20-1 TGCAGTGCTATTAGTGGATCTAGGGAGACCCAGTACTTC CSAISGSRETQYF
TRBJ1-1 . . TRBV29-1 TGCAGCGTAAGGTTTTCAGGGGTAAACACTGAAGCTTTCTTT CSVRFSGVNTEAFF